These 6 T cell receptor beta chains were all obtained from the same sample, sequenced in a study of blood T cells in healthy people across ages. The authors ran a second PCR of roughly 6 to 11 cycles using a sample-barcoded 5' primer and a J-beta primer mix. TCRdb reprocessed the 5' RACE reads with MiXCR, giving one entry per CDR3 protein. Seen here are about 1.5 million distinct CDR3 sequences, approximately 38% observed once, and the top ten hold approximately 7.9%. The specimen was blood. These receptors all come from a woman between 18 and 29 years old in good health.

This chain connects TRBV12-3 or TRBV12-4 to TRBJ2-1, with D perhaps TRBD2 (5 bases). This CDR3 region has 14 residues. Trimming shortened V by 3 bases and J by 6 bases, and 12 bases separated the two germline ends. DNA for the CDR3: TGTGCCAGCAGTTTCGCCGGACGGGGCAATGAGCAGTTCTTC. It encodes CASSFAGRGNEQFF.

The chain employs TRBV5-1 and TRBJ2-6, with 8 bases identical to TRBD2. V was clipped by 2 bases and J by 0 bases; unmatched bases: 4. Germline loops: CDR1 SGHRS, CDR2 YFSETQ. The CDR3 is 17 amino acids. The CDR3 DNA sequence: TGCGCCAGCAGCTTAGGCGGGGGGAGCTCTGGGGCCAACGTCCTGACTTTC. It encodes CASSLGGGSSGANVLTF.

This clonotype was observed a handful of times. One end of the junction does not line up with germline, which may come from a read error. The chain carries TRBV25-1 and TRBJ2-1; 7 nucleotides line up with TRBD2. Germline lookup yields CDR1 MGHDK and CDR2 SYGVNS. The CDR3 totals 15 residues. The chain's CDR3 is CTSSLSGESYNEQFF. In nucleotides, the CDR3 is TGTACCAGCAGTTTGAGCGGGGAATCCTACAATGAGCAGTTCTTC.

This clonotype was seen a few times. The rearrangement links TRBV27 to TRBJ1-1; D gene uncertain. The CDR3 loop spans 13 amino acids. V lost 3 bases and J lost 5, with 10 bases in between. Germline lookup yields CDR1 MNHEY and CDR2 SMNVEV (reference sequence). CDR3 sequence reads: CASSFRVWTEAFF. CDR3 DNA sequence: TGTGCCAGCAGTTTTCGGGTCTGGACTGAAGCTTTCTTT.

J is TRBJ2-7 and V is TRBV29-1; 9 bases are shared with TRBD2. The CDR3 is 13 amino acids. Germline loops: CDR1 SQVTM, CDR2 ANQGSEA. V was clipped by 7 bases and J by 6 bases; unmatched bases: 10. This CDR3 is CSGLAGVAGEQYF. CDR3 DNA sequence: TGCAGCGGATTAGCGGGAGTGGCAGGCGAGCAGTACTTC.

In its sample, this clonotype was seen a few times. The chain is built from TRBV15 and TRBJ2-2; 9 positions agree with TRBD2. The CDR3 is made up of 15 amino acids. Germline CDR1 reads LNHNV; CDR2 reads YYDKDF (reference sequence). The J segment lost 0 bases and the V segment lost 9 bases, leaving 5 bases of the junction unmatched. DNA for the CDR3: TGTGCCACAAGACTAGCGGATTCGAACACCGGGGAGCTGTTTTTT. As protein: CATRLADSNTGELFF. The full variable domain, completed using reference TRBV15 and TRBJ2-2, is DAMVIQNPRYQVTQFGKPVTLSCSQTLNHNVMYWYQQKSSQAPKLLFHYYDKDFNNEADTPDNFQSRRPNTSFCFLDIRSPGLGDTAMYLCATRLADSNTGELFFGEGSRLTVL.